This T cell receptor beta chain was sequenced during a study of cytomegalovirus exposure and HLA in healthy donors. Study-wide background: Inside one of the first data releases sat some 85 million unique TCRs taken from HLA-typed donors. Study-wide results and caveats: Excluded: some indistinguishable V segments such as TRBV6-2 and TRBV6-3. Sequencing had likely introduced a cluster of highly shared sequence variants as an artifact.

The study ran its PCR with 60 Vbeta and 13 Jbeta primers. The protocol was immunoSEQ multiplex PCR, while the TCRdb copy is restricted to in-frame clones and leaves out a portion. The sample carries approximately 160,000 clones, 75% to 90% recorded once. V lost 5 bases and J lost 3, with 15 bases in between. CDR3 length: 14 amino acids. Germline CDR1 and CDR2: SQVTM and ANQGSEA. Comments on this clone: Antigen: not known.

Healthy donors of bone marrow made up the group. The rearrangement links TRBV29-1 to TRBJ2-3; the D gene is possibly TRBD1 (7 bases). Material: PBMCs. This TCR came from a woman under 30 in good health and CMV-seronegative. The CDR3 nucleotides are TGCAGCGTTCTTCACAGGGGACTTACAGATACGCAGTATTTT. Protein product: CSVLHRGLTDTQYF.